One sample yielded the 23 T cell receptor beta chains listed below, sequenced in a study of regulatory T cells in long-lasting Graves disease (dated by TCRdb to the early 2020s). The intended sense of this specimen's time point label: newly diagnosed GD, antithyroid drugs for less than 3 months. For both TCR sequencing and RNA sequencing, RNA was extracted from PBMCs using TRIzol. Library preparation employed multiplex PCR. The sample was run on an Illumina HiSeq 4000. TCR beta libraries were built with iRepertoire HTBI primers and Arm-PCR amplification of CDR3 regions. TCRdb's own reprocessing of the public reads used fastp at Q25 and MiXCR and kept productive beta chains. When rows share a CDR3 protein, they turn into one entry using the most common DNA and genes. The sample records 400,000 to 500,000 distinct CDR3 sequences, more than 13% of which are singletons. Together, the top ten hold roughly a sixth of the sample.

The data were also submitted as part of a second study, on T cells in Graves' hyperthyroidism and ophthalmopathy.

Sequenced material: peripheral blood mononuclear cells (PBMCs), taken at new diagnosis, from a patient treated with antithyroid drugs. The receptors come from a woman aged 25 to 39 with Graves disease. Donor details come from another sample of the same person, matched by shared clones.

The chain combines TRBV29-1 with TRBJ2-7, with 9 bases that match TRBD2. Germline CDR1 is SQVTM and CDR2 is ANQGSEA. The CDR3 totals 14 residues. With 6 bases clipped from V and 2 bases from J, the junction kept 8 bases outside the gene matches. The CDR3 DNA reads as TGCAGCGTGTGGGATAGCGGGAGCACCTACGAGCAGTACTTC. This encodes CSVWDSGSTYEQYF.

Comments on this clonotype: A read error may be the cause here, since a much bigger clone is one base away. This chain links TRBV6-1 with TRBJ2-1, with D possibly called TRBD1 or TRBD2 (5 bases each). CDR1 is MNHNS, CDR2 SASEGT, per germline. This CDR3 region has 15 residues. This CDR3 is CASSERGEDIDERFF. Here the CDR3 DNA reads TGTGCCAGCAGTGAGAGGGGCGAGGATATCGATGAGCGGTTCTTC.

The sample holds many counts of this clonotype. The chain links TRBV28 to TRBJ2-1; unclear D gene. This CDR3 spans 16 amino acids. V lost 3 bases and J 4 bases, leaving 16 bases between the germline ends. The germline gives CDR1 MDHEN, CDR2 SYDVKM. CDR3 sequence reads: CASSFDLRSHYNEQFF. In DNA, the CDR3 is TGTGCCAGCAGTTTCGATTTGAGGTCCCATTACAATGAGCAGTTCTTC. The complete variable domain, with remaining parts taken from reference TRBV28 and TRBJ2-1, reads DVKVTQSSRYLVKRTGEKVFLECVQDMDHENMFWYRQDPGLGLRLIYFSYDVKMKEKGDIPEGYSVSREKKERFSLILESASTNQTSMYLCASSFDLRSHYNEQFFGPGTRLTVL.

The genes are TRBV18 and TRBJ2-7; tentatively, D is TRBD1 (7 bases). The CDR3 is made up of 14 amino acids. Germline values: CDR1 KGHSH, CDR2 LQKENI. Trimming cost V 3 bases and J 4 bases, with 13 bases left between them. The CDR3 DNA follows: TGTGCCAGCTCACCTGCGGGACAGAGATACGAGCAGTACTTC. Translated: CASSPAGQRYEQYF.

The J gene is TRBJ1-5, the V gene TRBV7-6; TRBD1 matches 8 bases. CDR3 size: 15 residues. With 0 bases clipped from V and 6 bases from J, the junction kept 4 bases outside the gene matches. Germline V gives CDR1 SGHVS, CDR2 FNYEAQ. The DNA for the CDR3 is TGTGCCAGCAGCTTAGCGCCTGGACAGGGTCAGCCCCAGCATTTT. Protein product: CASSLAPGQGQPQHF.

This clonotype has ten or more counts. The chain joins TRBV29-1 to TRBJ1-1, with D uncertain. CDR3 length equals 13 residues. V lost 5 bases and J 6 bases, leaving 16 bases between the germline ends. Germline V lookup: CDR1 SQVTM, CDR2 ANQGSEA. In DNA, the CDR3 is TGCAGCGTTAAACGAACCATGGACGCTGAAGCTTTCTTT. This sequence encodes CSVKRTMDAEAFF.

In the case of this clonotype: A clone one base away is much larger, so this may be a read error. The gene calls are TRBV7-9 and TRBJ2-1; 8 bases map to TRBD2. Germline V gene lookup returns CDR1 SEHNR and CDR2 FQNEAQ (reference sequence). With V trimmed by 8 bases and J by 9 bases, 18 bases remained unmatched. The CDR3 runs to 16 residues. In DNA, the CDR3 is TGTGCCAGCGGCTACAACCCCGGGACTAGAGGCACTGAGCAGTTCTTC. It encodes CASGYNPGTRGTEQFF.

In its sample, this clonotype was seen a few times. This chain connects TRBV19 to TRBJ1-5, with unresolved D. CDR1 LNHDA and CDR2 SQIVND come from the germline V gene (reference sequence). This CDR3 is built from 12 residues. V was shortened by 3 bases and J by 15 bases, with 15 bases between the two germline ends. The CDR3 DNA reads as TGTGCCAGTAGTATTCCCGACGCCTCGTTGCATTTT. Amino acid sequence: CASSIPDASLHF.

The chain has TRBV5-1 and TRBJ2-1; 7 bases agree with TRBD2. Germline CDR1 reads SGHRS; CDR2 reads YFSETQ. The CDR3 runs to 14 residues. The J segment lost 8 bases and the V segment lost 0 bases, leaving 5 bases of the junction unmatched. As DNA, the CDR3 is TGCGCCAGCAGCTTGGGCGGGAGTTTTGATGAGCAGTTCTTC. This sequence encodes CASSLGGSFDEQFF.

The V gene is TRBV13, the J gene TRBJ2-7; TRBD1 agrees at 7 bases. The CDR3 runs to 15 residues. Germline CDR1 reads PRHDT; CDR2 reads FYEKMQ (reference sequence). The V gene end was trimmed by 1 base and the J gene end by 5 bases; junction bases not matched to a gene: 8. The CDR3 region is CASSLEGAGPNEQYF. The CDR3 bases are TGTGCCAGCAGCTTAGAGGGGGCAGGGCCCAACGAGCAGTACTTC.

This clonotype has ten or more counts. The V gene is TRBV20-1, the J gene TRBJ1-1; D ambiguous. CDR3 size: 11 residues. V lost 1 base to trimming and J lost 0 bases, with 0 bases between them. The germline V gene has CDR1 DFQATT and CDR2 SNEGSKA (reference sequence). The CDR3 loop reads CSARVNTEAFF. For the CDR3, the DNA is TGCAGTGCTAGAGTGAACACTGAAGCTTTCTTT.

This clonotype has a handful of counts. V gene TRBV4-1 combines with J gene TRBJ1-6, with 7 positions matching TRBD1. In germline, CDR1 is MGHRA, CDR2 YSYEKL. Germline trimming cut 0 bases from V and 1 base from J; bases unmatched to any gene: 6. This CDR3 contains 18 residues. The CDR3 sequence: CASSQERQGGSYNSPLHF. The CDR3 DNA is TGCGCCAGCAGCCAAGAACGACAGGGTGGGTCCTATAATTCACCCCTCCACTTT.

V gene TRBV6-2 or TRBV6-3 combines with J gene TRBJ1-3; D is ambiguous. V was pared by 2 bases and J by 4 bases, with 12 bases between. The CDR3 consists of 15 residues. Germline loops: CDR1 MNHEY, CDR2 SVGEGT. The CDR3 protein is CASSYDGMRGNTIYF. In DNA form, the CDR3 reads TGTGCCAGCAGTTACGACGGGATGAGGGGAAACACCATATATTTT.

This chain uses TRBV11-1 with TRBJ2-1; D unresolved. The CDR3 consists of 14 residues. Germline CDR1 SGHAT, CDR2 FQDESV (reference sequence). V lost 2 bases, J lost 5 bases, and 10 bases lay in between. The CDR3 region has the DNA TGTGCCAGCAGCTTATTTCGGATCAACAATGAGCAGTTCTTC. Amino acids: CASSLFRINNEQFF. Looking up the rest from reference TRBV11-1 and TRBJ2-1 gives the full variable domain: EAEVAQSPRYKITEKSQAVAFWCDPISGHATLYWYRQILGQGPELLVQFQDESVVDDSQLPKDRFSAERLKGVDSTLKIQPAELGDSAMYLCASSLFRINNEQFFGPGTRLTVL.

The sample holds many counts of this clonotype. The rearrangement joins TRBV29-1 to TRBJ2-7, with no clear D. The germline gives CDR1 SQVTM, CDR2 ANQGSEA. The V end lost 4 bases, the J end lost 1 base, and 5 bases lay between the germline ends. The CDR3 sequence is 11 residues long. This CDR3 is CSVVRSYEQYF. CDR3 DNA: TGCAGCGTTGTTCGGTCCTACGAGCAGTACTTC.

This clonotype has a count of ten or more. The V and J genes are TRBV30 and TRBJ2-1; a possible D gene is TRBD1 (5 bases). The CDR3 is 13 amino acids. Germline V gene sequence: CDR1 GTSNPN, CDR2 SVGIG (reference sequence). Trimming took 0 bases from V and 3 from J, leaving 6 bases between them. In DNA, the CDR3 is TGTGCCTGGAGTGTACAGGTCTACAATGAGCAGTTCTTC. It translates to CAWSVQVYNEQFF.

To note about this clonotype: Given a much more abundant clone one base away, this may be a read error. The gene calls are TRBV30 and TRBJ2-1, with 11 bases that match TRBD2. The end of the DNA is better explained by TRBJ2-4, so the J call may be wrong. The CDR3 runs to 14 residues. Germline V lookup: CDR1 GTSNPN, CDR2 SVGIG (reference sequence). This chain's CDR3 is CAWGVGSGRALQYF. The CDR3 nucleotides are TGTGCCTGGGGTGTGGGTAGCGGGAGGGCCCTTCAGTACTTC.

This clonotype was observed a handful of times. The J gene is TRBJ2-7, the V gene TRBV15; 9 positions match TRBD2. The germline V gene has CDR1 LNHNV and CDR2 YYDKDF (reference sequence). The trim removed 0 bases at V and 4 bases at J, leaving 4 bases unmatched. The CDR3 length is 15 residues. The CDR3 protein is CATSRETSGPYEQYF. The CDR3 nucleotides read TGTGCCACCAGCAGAGAAACTAGCGGGCCATACGAGCAGTACTTC.

V gene TRBV9 combines with J gene TRBJ2-7; 8 nucleotides match TRBD2. CDR1 is SGDLS, CDR2 YYNGEE, per germline. V shed 0 bases and J 5 bases; nucleotides not matched to a gene: 7. The CDR3 has 15 amino acids. The CDR3 reads CASSVAYSGTDEQYF. As DNA, the CDR3 is TGTGCCAGCAGCGTAGCTTATAGCGGGACTGACGAGCAGTACTTC.

This clonotype came up once. This sequence joins TRBV11-2 and TRBJ2-3; 12 bases are a match to TRBD2. The CDR3 runs 18 residues. V lost 1 base, J lost 3 bases, and 8 bases stayed unmatched. Per germline, CDR1 SGHAT and CDR2 FQNNGV. CDR3 in DNA: TGTGCCAGCAGCTTAGGTAGACTAGCGGGAGTTTGGACAGATACGCAGTATTTT. Its protein product is CASSLGRLAGVWTDTQYF.

This clonotype was counted at least ten times. The chain uses TRBV11-3 and TRBJ2-1; D could derive from TRBD1 or TRBD2 (6 bases each). Germline values: CDR1 SGHNT, CDR2 YENEEA. V was shortened by 1 base and J by 5 bases, with 9 bases between the two germline ends. CDR3 size: 14 residues. CDR3 in DNA: TGTGCCAGCAGCTTAGCGGGGGCCAACAATGAGCAGTTCTTC. As protein: CASSLAGANNEQFF. Combining the CDR3 with reference TRBV11-3 and TRBJ2-1 gives the whole variable domain EAGVVQSPRYKIIEKKQPVAFWCNPISGHNTLYWYLQNLGQGPELLIRYENEEAVDDSQLPKDRFSAERLKGVDSTLKIQPAELGDSAVYLCASSLAGANNEQFFGPGTRLTVL.

V and J are TRBV19 and TRBJ2-3, with no clear D. The CDR3 sequence is 15 residues long. Germline CDR1 reads LNHDA; CDR2 reads SQIVND (reference sequence). The V and J ends lost 3 bases and 6 bases respectively, with 16 bases between them. CDR3 protein: CASSMQDGFFDTQYF. CDR3 DNA: TGTGCCAGTAGTATGCAGGACGGATTTTTTGATACGCAGTATTTT.

This clonotype was counted ten times or more. The rearrangement links TRBV24-1 to TRBJ1-1; no clear D gene. Trimming cost V 2 bases and J 1 base, with 10 bases left between them. The CDR3 has 15 residues. Germline loops: CDR1 KGHDR, CDR2 SFDVKD. The CDR3: CATSDSDRPNTEAFF. CDR3 nucleotide sequence: TGTGCCACCAGTGATTCGGACCGACCGAACACTGAAGCTTTCTTT.